These 29 T cell receptor beta chains were sequenced from one sample in a study of blood T cells in healthy people across ages. A second PCR, run for about 6 to 11 cycles, used a sample-barcoded 5' primer plus a J-beta primer mix. TCRdb re-derived calls from the 5' RACE reads in MiXCR, one entry per CDR3 protein. This sample carries almost 1 million distinct CDR3 sequences, about 53% of them seen once, and the ten largest clones take 20% to 25%. The sequencing input was blood. These receptors originate from a woman aged 60 to 75 in good health.

This clonotype has more than one count but fewer than ten. The V call is TRBV28, the J call TRBJ2-7; D remains unclear. Looked up from germline, CDR1 is MDHEN and CDR2 is SYDVKM. The CDR3 extends over 16 amino acids. V shed 2 bases and J shed 2 bases, with 16 bases lying between them. Here the CDR3 reads CASSLPPGVQTYEQYF. The CDR3 DNA reads as TGTGCCAGCAGTTTACCCCCAGGAGTACAGACCTACGAGCAGTACTTC.

This clonotype was seen just once. The chain carries TRBV4-2 and TRBJ2-2; D possibly matches TRBD1 or TRBD2 (6 bases each). V lost 0 bases and J lost 7, with 18 bases in between. Germline V CDR1 and CDR2: LGHNA, YNFKEQ. The CDR3 length is 17 residues. CDR3 loop: CASSQDDRGAFGGELFF. CDR3 nucleotide sequence: TGTGCCAGCAGCCAAGATGATAGGGGGGCTTTCGGCGGGGAGCTGTTTTTT.

J is TRBJ2-7 and V is TRBV4-3; 8 bases agree with TRBD1. Germline CDR1 reads LGHNA; CDR2 reads YSLEER. The trim removed 1 base at V and 7 bases at J, leaving 9 bases unmatched. CDR3 length: 15 residues. The DNA for the CDR3 is TGCGCCAGCAGCCAAGGGACAGGGCGAATTAGGGAGCAGTACTTC. Its protein product is CASSQGTGRIREQYF.

Only a few counts were recorded for this clonotype. The V call is TRBV5-1, the J call TRBJ2-1; 8 positions agree with TRBD2. The CDR3 is 11 residues long. CDR1 and CDR2 from the germline V gene are SGHRS and YFSETQ. With V trimmed by 5 bases and J by 12 bases, 4 bases remained unmatched. The chain's CDR3 is CASSSSGLQFF. Written as DNA, the CDR3 is TGCGCCAGCAGTTCTAGCGGGTTGCAGTTCTTC.

The V call is TRBV3-1, the J call TRBJ2-1; 7 bases align to TRBD2. The CDR3 loop spans 15 amino acids. V lost 4 bases, J lost 7 bases, and 10 bases stayed unmatched. Germline loops: CDR1 LGHDT, CDR2 YNNKEL (reference sequence). In nucleotides, the CDR3 is TGTGCCAGCAGCCTAAGCGGGACTGCCGGTAATGAGCAGTTCTTC. Protein: CASSLSGTAGNEQFF.

The chain employs TRBV20-1 and TRBJ2-7; TRBD2 matches 8 bases. The CDR3 covers 16 residues. J lost 7 bases, V lost 1 base, and 15 bases had no gene match. Germline CDR1 and CDR2: DFQATT and SNEGSKA (reference sequence). CDR3: CSARAATSGTYNEQYF. CDR3 sequence (DNA): TGCAGTGCTAGAGCGGCAACTAGCGGAACCTACAATGAGCAGTACTTC.

This clonotype was counted many times. J is TRBJ2-3 and V is TRBV7-9; tentative D call: TRBD2 (5 bases). CDR3 size: 12 residues. Germline values: CDR1 SEHNR, CDR2 FQNEAQ (reference sequence). Between the trimmed V and J ends, which lost 6 bases and 5 bases, there was a span of 9 bases. CDR3 in DNA: TGTGCCAGCAGTTCTAGCTTAGATACGCAGTATTTT. This sequence encodes CASSSSLDTQYF.

This clonotype occurred a few times. CDR3 DNA sequence: TGTGCCAGCAGCCAACAGGACTATGGCTACACCTTC. Its protein is CASSQQDYGYTF. The chain combines TRBV3-1 with TRBJ1-2; D is unclear. Germline V gene sequence: CDR1 LGHDT, CDR2 YNNKEL (reference sequence). The CDR3 is made up of 12 amino acids. V lost 2 bases and J lost 3, with 4 bases in between.

This clonotype was counted only a few times. The V and J genes are TRBV12-3 or TRBV12-4 and TRBJ2-2; D unclear. V shed 3 bases and J shed 6 bases, with 2 bases lying between them. The CDR3 has 11 residues. Here the CDR3 DNA reads TGTGCCAGCAGTTTTGCCGGGGAGCTGTTTTTT. Protein product: CASSFAGELFF.

This clonotype occurred once. The J gene is TRBJ2-5, the V gene TRBV7-8, with D unclear. The V end was cut by 1 base, the J end by 4 bases, with 13 bases between. CDR1 SGHVS and CDR2 FQNEAQ come from the germline V gene. CDR3 length equals 15 residues. The CDR3 nucleotides read TGTGCCAGCAGCTTAGTTCTCTTGTCCGGAGAGACCCAGTACTTC. Translation: CASSLVLLSGETQYF.

The V gene is TRBV28, the J gene TRBJ2-5; D is unclear. The V and J ends lost 3 bases and 5 bases respectively, with 10 bases between them. The CDR3 is 13 amino acids. CDR1 and CDR2 from the germline V gene are MDHEN and SYDVKM. The CDR3 DNA sequence: TGTGCCAGCAGTTTCGTGATCGCGGAGACCCAGTACTTC. As protein: CASSFVIAETQYF. Supplemented by reference TRBV28 and TRBJ2-5, the full variable domain reads DVKVTQSSRYLVKRTGEKVFLECVQDMDHENMFWYRQDPGLGLRLIYFSYDVKMKEKGDIPEGYSVSREKKERFSLILESASTNQTSMYLCASSFVIAETQYFGPGTRLLVL.

This clonotype was seen a handful of times. This sequence joins TRBV16 and TRBJ1-2, with D unclear. V lost 1 base to trimming and J lost 4 bases, with 7 bases between them. The CDR3 spans 13 residues. Germline V gene lookup returns CDR1 KGHSY and CDR2 FQNENV. The CDR3 reads CASSQFASYGYTF. The CDR3 DNA follows: TGTGCCAGCAGCCAATTCGCGAGCTATGGCTACACCTTC. Supplemented by reference TRBV16 and TRBJ1-2, the full variable domain reads GEEVAQTPKHLVRGEGQKAKLYCAPIKGHSYVFWYQQVLKNEFKFLISFQNENVFDETGMPKERFSAKCLPNSPCSLEIQATKLEDSAVYFCASSQFASYGYTFGSGTRLTVV.

This clonotype was counted between two and nine times. This rearrangement joins TRBV29-1 to TRBJ1-2; D uncertain. V lost 1 base and J 8 bases, leaving 8 bases between the germline ends. Germline CDR1 SQVTM, CDR2 ANQGSEA. CDR3 length: 11 residues. The CDR3 sequence is CSVEATMGYTF. DNA of the CDR3: TGCAGCGTTGAAGCCACCATGGGCTACACCTTC.

This clonotype was picked up a small number of times. The J gene is TRBJ2-3, the V gene TRBV7-2, with 10 bases matching TRBD2. V trimming: 3 bases; J trimming: 5 bases; junction bases outside the gene matches: 8. The germline V gene encodes CDR1 SGHTA and CDR2 FQGNSA. The CDR3 loop spans 16 amino acids. The CDR3 loop is CASSFQREGPVDTQYF. The DNA for the CDR3 is TGTGCCAGCAGCTTCCAGCGGGAGGGCCCGGTAGATACGCAGTATTTT.

The chain recombines TRBV5-8 with TRBJ2-2; 9 nucleotides agree with TRBD1. Germline V gene data show CDR1 as SGHTS and CDR2 as YDEGEE. The CDR3 loop spans 15 amino acids. J lost 5 bases, V lost 2 bases, and 4 bases had no gene match. The CDR3 here is CASSFGTGRTGELFF. CDR3 nucleotide sequence: TGTGCCAGCAGCTTCGGGACAGGGAGAACCGGGGAGCTGTTTTTT.

This clonotype was counted a few times. The rearrangement uses TRBV24-1 and TRBJ1-2, with 12 bases identical to TRBD1. Per germline, CDR1 KGHDR and CDR2 SFDVKD. CDR3 length: 16 residues. J lost 2 bases, V lost 4 bases, and 4 bases had no gene match. The CDR3 reads CATSEAGTGGNYGYTF. The CDR3 DNA reads TGTGCCACCAGTGAGGCCGGGACAGGGGGCAACTATGGCTACACCTTC.

This chain connects TRBV29-1 to TRBJ1-5; 9 bases match TRBD1. CDR1 is SQVTM and CDR2 is ANQGSEA in the germline V gene. V was clipped by 5 bases and J by 7 bases; unmatched bases: 12. This CDR3 comprises 15 residues. CDR3 region: CSVLTTGGAGQPQHF. DNA for the CDR3: TGCAGCGTTTTGACTACAGGGGGCGCAGGGCAGCCCCAGCATTTT.

This clonotype was counted once. The chain joins TRBV4-2 to TRBJ1-6; D is ambiguous. The CDR3 length is 14 residues. The germline CDR1 and CDR2 sequences are LGHNA and YNFKEQ. The V gene lost 2 bases and the J gene lost 9 bases, with 11 bases spanning the gap. The CDR3 region has the DNA TGTGCCAGCAGCCAACCAAAAAGCCCTTCACCCCTCCACTTT. This sequence encodes CASSQPKSPSPLHF.

This clonotype has just a few counts. V gene TRBV29-1 combines with J gene TRBJ1-1; no definite D call. The germline V gene encodes CDR1 SQVTM and CDR2 ANQGSEA. CDR3 length: 11 amino acids. V lost 4 bases to trimming and J lost 5 bases, with 8 bases between them. The CDR3 coding sequence is TGCAGCGTTGGTTTGGGGACTGAAGCTTTCTTT. This encodes CSVGLGTEAFF.

The chain carries TRBV6-5 and TRBJ2-5; 7 bases align to TRBD1. With 6 bases clipped from V and 7 bases from J, the junction kept 5 bases outside the gene matches. CDR1 and CDR2 (germline): MNHEY, SVGAGI. The CDR3 covers 12 residues. The CDR3 is CASRTGKGTQYF. The CDR3 DNA reads as TGTGCCAGCAGGACAGGGAAGGGGACCCAGTACTTC.

The rearrangement uses TRBV10-3 and TRBJ1-5; D is unresolved. Trimming stripped 4 bases from V and 5 bases from J, with 12 bases between. Germline V lookup: CDR1 ENHRY, CDR2 SYGVKD. The CDR3 runs to 14 residues. CDR3 bases: TGTGCCATCAGTGTTGGACTGGAATATCAGCCCCAGCATTTT. Protein: CAISVGLEYQPQHF.

CDR3 nucleotide sequence: TGCGCCAGCAGCCAAGGGACTAGCGAGACCTACGAGCAGTACTTC. Protein product: CASSQGTSETYEQYF. V gene TRBV4-3 combines with J gene TRBJ2-7, with TRBD2 identical over 9 bases. The CDR3 totals 15 residues. Germline loops: CDR1 LGHNA, CDR2 YSLEER. The V gene end was trimmed by 1 base and the J gene end by 2 bases; junction bases not matched to a gene: 3.

The chain joins TRBV7-9 to TRBJ2-5; D is tentatively TRBD1 or TRBD2 (5 bases each). Per the germline V gene, CDR1 is SEHNR and CDR2 is FQNEAQ (reference sequence). The CDR3 has 17 amino acids. Trimming pared 8 bases from V and 1 base from J, leaving 23 bases between. CDR3 coding DNA: TGTGCCAGCCTCCCCGCGCCGGGAAAGGGGCTCCAAGAGACCCAGTACTTC. Residues: CASLPAPGKGLQETQYF.

V gene TRBV5-1 combines with J gene TRBJ2-7; D is possibly TRBD2 (5 bases). The tail of the sequence fits TRBJ2-5 better, so the J call may be wrong. This CDR3 has 15 residues. The germline CDR1 and CDR2 sequences are SGHRS and YFSETQ. The CDR3 DNA sequence: TGCGCCAGCAGCGCGGGTTGGGCCGGCCGAGAGACCCAGTACTTC. It specifies CASSAGWAGRETQYF.

V gene TRBV4-3 combines with J gene TRBJ2-1; D not resolved. CDR1 and CDR2 from the germline V gene are LGHNA and YSLEER. V lost 1 base and J lost 9, with 19 bases in between. This CDR3 has 16 amino acids. CDR3 bases: TGCGCCAGCAGCCAAGCCGGGCCTTACGAAGTGGGTGAGCAGTTCTTC. Translation: CASSQAGPYEVGEQFF.

The J gene is TRBJ2-3, the V gene TRBV4-2; TRBD2 aligns across 9 bases. Germline V gene lookup returns CDR1 LGHNA and CDR2 YNFKEQ. V trimming: 3 bases; J trimming: 2 bases; junction bases outside the gene matches: 6. There are 16 residues in the CDR3. CDR3 sequence reads: CASSQTSGGLTDTQYF. CDR3 in DNA: TGTGCCAGCAGCCAGACTAGCGGAGGCCTCACAGATACGCAGTATTTT.

This clonotype was detected a few times. The rearrangement uses TRBV12-3 or TRBV12-4 and TRBJ2-7; D may be TRBD2 (7 bases). This CDR3 is 13 amino acids long. V was shortened by 6 bases and J by 4 bases, with 13 bases between the two germline ends. CDR3 protein: CASRRGGGYEQYF. The DNA for the CDR3 is TGTGCCAGCAGGAGGGGGGGCGGTTACGAGCAGTACTTC.

This clonotype appeared once. The chain combines TRBV14 with TRBJ2-1; a possible D gene is TRBD1 (5 bases). Trimming removed 0 bases from V and 7 bases from J, with 13 bases in between. CDR3 size: 15 residues. Germline loops: CDR1 SGHDN, CDR2 FVKESK. The CDR3 here is CASSQDRVAGNEQFF. The CDR3 bases are TGTGCCAGCAGCCAAGACAGGGTAGCTGGGAATGAGCAGTTCTTC.

This rearrangement joins TRBV7-2 to TRBJ1-5; D not resolved. Deletions cut 5 bases from V and 9 bases from J, with 14 bases between. This CDR3 region has 13 residues. CDR1 is SGHTA, CDR2 FQGNSA, per germline. The CDR3 DNA follows: TGTGCCAGCAGCCGAACCTTAGGTTGGCCCCAGCATTTT. Protein product: CASSRTLGWPQHF.